This T cell receptor (beta chain) is drawn from a study of STAT3 mutations in large granular lymphocyte leukemia. The wider study: Roughly half the longitudinally sequenced T-LGLL patients had canonical STAT3 mutations. More than half of T-LGLL patients received immunosuppressive therapy.

Sequencing used immunoSEQ multiplex PCR; TCRdb keeps in-frame clones, though not all of them. The sample includes 4,500 to 7,000 clones, around 94% seen only once; the top ten take about 34%. The ends were cut back, 5 bases at V and 1 base at J, with 5 bases in the middle. This CDR3 comprises 12 residues. Study-wide findings and caveats: Persisting codominant clonotypes may have hidden a small pathogenic clone. Samples missed the first appearance of the clone. In T-cell large granular lymphocyte leukemia, about half of patients showed multiple immunodominant subclonotypes.

About this clone itself: Antigen specificity is unknown.

This TCR was sampled from a man in his 60s with T-cell large granular lymphocyte leukemia. Some clones in this sample may be carry-over from other donors' samples. The sequencing sample was made of peripheral blood mononuclear cells. This chain links TRBV23-1 with TRBJ1-1; D gene uncertain. Being an ORF, TRBV23-1 has a function that is uncertain. The CDR3 region has the DNA TGCGCCAGCAGTACAGAGAACACTGAAGCTTTCTTT. Its translation is CASSTENTEAFF.